This T cell receptor (beta chain) was sequenced during a study of T cell responses to AZD1222 COVID-19 vaccine. Germline CDR1 is SGHVS and CDR2 is FQNEAQ. The CDR3 spans 17 residues. Unmatched junction bases numbered 7, after V lost 1 base and J lost 0 bases. Turning to this clone: What it recognizes is unknown.

Sequencing was performed with immunoSEQ multiplex PCR; in TCRdb, only in-frame clones are kept and a portion is missing. Among 90,000 to 150,000 clones listed, roughly 86% were seen once. Overall study findings and caveats: Sampling captured repertoires only after the peak T cell response. Vaccine-associated CD4 TCRs spanned spike, dominant at 160-218 and 743-854. Spike-specific TCR depth and breadth grew after two AZD1222 doses. The donor cohort was predominantly white British with a female majority, and clonal diversity may have been underestimated.

J is TRBJ2-5 and V is TRBV7-8, with TRBD2 identical over 8 bases. Sequencing was performed on peripheral blood, taken on day 0 of AZD1222 vaccination. This receptor was identified in an adult in good health. The CDR3 DNA reads TGTGCCAGCAGCTTAGTTGGCCTAGCGGGCTACCAAGAGACCCAGTACTTC. Protein product: CASSLVGLAGYQETQYF.